This T cell receptor beta chain was recorded in a study of T cell responses to AZD1222 COVID-19 vaccine. Study observations and caveats: Just 6 or 7 AZD1222 recipients were seropositive at baseline. Spike-specific TCR repertoires showed rising breadth and depth after two AZD1222 doses.

Comment on this clone: Its antigen is unidentified.

The CDR3 is made up of 15 amino acids. The germline V gene encodes CDR1 SGHAT and CDR2 FQNNGV. V shed 1 base, J shed 2 bases, and the junction held 2 bases outside the gene matches. The assay was immunoSEQ multiplex PCR, and TCRdb's table has in-frame clones only and misses some. The data show some 150,000 clones, 93% seen once. The clonotype was recovered from an adult in good health. The source material was peripheral blood, sampled on day 0 of AZD1222 vaccination. The J gene is TRBJ1-3, the V gene TRBV11-2; 7 nucleotides agree with TRBD1. DNA for the CDR3: TGTGCCAGCAGCTTAGGACAGGGTGCTGGAAACACCATATATTTT. Its translation: CASSLGQGAGNTIYF.